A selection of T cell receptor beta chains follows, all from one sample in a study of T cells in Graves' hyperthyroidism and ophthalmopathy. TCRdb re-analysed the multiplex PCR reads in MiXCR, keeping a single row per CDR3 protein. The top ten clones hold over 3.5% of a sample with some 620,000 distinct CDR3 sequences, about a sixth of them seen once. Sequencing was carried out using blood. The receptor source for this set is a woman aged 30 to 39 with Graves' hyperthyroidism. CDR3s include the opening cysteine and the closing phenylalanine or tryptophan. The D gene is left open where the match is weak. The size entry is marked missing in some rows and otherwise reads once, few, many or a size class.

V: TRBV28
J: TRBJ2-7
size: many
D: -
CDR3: CASSLWNTWTYEQYF
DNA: TGTGCCAGCAGTTTGTGGAATACTTGGACCTACGAGCAGTACTTC

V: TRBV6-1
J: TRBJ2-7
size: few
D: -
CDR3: CASSVTSSTVLPYEQYF
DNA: TGTGCCAGCAGCGTCACGTCGTCAACGGTTCTACCCTACGAGCAGTACTTC

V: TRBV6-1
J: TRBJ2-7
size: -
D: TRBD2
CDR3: CAVRRTSGAYEQYF
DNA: TGTGCCGTCCGAAGGACTAGCGGAGCCTACGAGCAGTACTTC

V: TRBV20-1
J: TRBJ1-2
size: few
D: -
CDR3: CSAATNSDRANYGYTF
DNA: TGCAGTGCTGCCACGAACTCCGACAGAGCTAACTATGGCTACACCTTC

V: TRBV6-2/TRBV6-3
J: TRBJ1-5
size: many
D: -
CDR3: CASSYSSNNQPQHF
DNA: TGTGCCAGCAGTTACTCGTCCAACAATCAGCCCCAGCATTTT

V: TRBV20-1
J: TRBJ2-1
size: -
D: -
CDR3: CSARDSAYNEQFF
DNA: TGCAGTGCTAGAGACTCCGCGTACAATGAGCAGTTCTTC

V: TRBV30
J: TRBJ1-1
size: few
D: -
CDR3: CAWSGTVMNTEAFF
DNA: TGTGCCTGGAGTGGTACAGTAATGAACACTGAAGCTTTCTTT

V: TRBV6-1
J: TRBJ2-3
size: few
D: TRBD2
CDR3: CASRLAGATTDTQYF
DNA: TGTGCCAGCAGATTAGCGGGAGCAACCACAGATACGCAGTATTTT

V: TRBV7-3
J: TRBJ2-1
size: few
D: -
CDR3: CASSIRVNEQFF
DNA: TGTGCCAGCAGCATCAGGGTAAATGAGCAGTTCTTC

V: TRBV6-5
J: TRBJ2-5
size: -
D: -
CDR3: CASSSTIRETQYF
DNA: TGTGCCAGCAGTTCCACAATTCGGGAGACCCAGTACTTC

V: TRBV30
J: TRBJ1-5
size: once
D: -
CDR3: CAWSHNGGNQPQHF
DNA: TGTGCCTGGAGTCACAACGGAGGCAATCAGCCCCAGCATTTT

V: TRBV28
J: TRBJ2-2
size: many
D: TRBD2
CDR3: CASSSVLLAVGNTGELFF
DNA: TGTGCCAGCAGTTCCGTTCTCCTAGCGGTGGGAAACACCGGGGAGCTGTTTTTT

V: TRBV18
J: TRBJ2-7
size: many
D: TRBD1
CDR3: CASSQTGVDEQYF
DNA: TGTGCCAGCTCACAAACAGGGGTCGACGAGCAGTACTTC

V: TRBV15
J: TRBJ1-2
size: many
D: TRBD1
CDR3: CATSRSTGGYYGYTF
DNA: TGTGCCACCAGCAGATCGACAGGGGGCTACTATGGCTACACCTTC

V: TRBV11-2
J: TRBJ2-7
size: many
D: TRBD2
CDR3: CASSLRTSGRRTHFYEQYF
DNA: TGTGCCAGCAGCTTAAGGACTAGCGGGCGCCGGACCCACTTCTACGAGCAGTACTTC

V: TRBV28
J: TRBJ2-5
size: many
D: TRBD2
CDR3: CASSFVRGSQQETQYF
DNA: TGTGCCAGCAGTTTCGTCCGCGGGAGCCAACAAGAGACCCAGTACTTC

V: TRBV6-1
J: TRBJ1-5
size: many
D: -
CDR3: CASRLDIHSNQPQHF
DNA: TGTGCCAGCAGACTGGACATTCATAGCAATCAGCCCCAGCATTTT

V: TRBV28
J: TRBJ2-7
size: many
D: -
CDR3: CASSFRGVKDEQYF
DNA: TGTGCCAGCAGTTTTCGGGGAGTGAAGGACGAGCAGTACTTC

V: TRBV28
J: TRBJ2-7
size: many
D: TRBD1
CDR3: CASSFPRTGPYEQYF
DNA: TGTGCCAGCAGTTTCCCCCGGACAGGGCCCTACGAGCAGTACTTC

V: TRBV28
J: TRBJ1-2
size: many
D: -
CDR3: CASSSPHSGTGGYTF
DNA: TGTGCCAGCAGTTCCCCCCACTCCGGGACTGGTGGCTACACCTTC

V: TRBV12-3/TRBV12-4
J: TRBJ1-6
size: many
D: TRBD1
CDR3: CASTFRGGNSPLHF
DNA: TGTGCCAGCACCTTCAGGGGGGGGAATTCACCCCTCCACTTT

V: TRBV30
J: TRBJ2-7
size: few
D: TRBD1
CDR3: CAWSTGTGVPEQYF
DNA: TGTGCCTGGAGTACCGGGACAGGGGTCCCCGAGCAGTACTTC

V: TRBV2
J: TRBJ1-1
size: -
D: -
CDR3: CASQPTGLTEAFF
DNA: TGTGCCAGCCAACCAACAGGGCTCACTGAAGCTTTCTTT

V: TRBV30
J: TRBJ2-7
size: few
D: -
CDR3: CAWSPLDSFSYEQYF
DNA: TGTGCCTGGAGTCCCCTGGACAGCTTCTCCTACGAGCAGTACTTC

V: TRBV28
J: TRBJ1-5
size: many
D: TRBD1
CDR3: CASSPPTGTFSNQPQHF
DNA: TGTGCCAGCAGTCCCCCGACAGGGACCTTTAGCAATCAGCCCCAGCATTTT